This entry lists 18 T cell receptor beta chains sequenced from one sample in a study of shared clonotypes between healthy human individuals. Positively selected for CCR7, the CD45RO-negative cells used as naive CD8 cells excluded terminally differentiated effector memory CD45RA+ cells. Profiled with immunoSEQ multiplex PCR; TCRdb holds only in-frame clones, not every one. The sample holds about 2.1 million clones; around 93% are singletons and the top ten take more than 1.5%. The specimen was naive CD8+ T cells from PBMCs. Receptor source: a man aged 18 to 30 in good health. Some clones in this sample may be carry-over from other donors' samples.

The V and J genes are TRBV28 and TRBJ2-5; D is ambiguous. The J call may be incorrect, as the DNA end agrees better with TRBJ2-7. Germline lookup yields CDR1 MDHEN and CDR2 SYDVKM. The CDR3 is 11 residues long. CDR3 in amino acids: CASSWTYEQYF. The CDR3, as DNA: TGTGCCAGCAGTTGGACCTACGAGCAGTACTTC.

The CDR3 DNA is TGTGCCAGCAGCGCCAAGTCCCCCCTCGTTGGGGTATTCCAAGAGACCCAGTACTTC. Encoded protein: CASSAKSPLVGVFQETQYF. V and J are TRBV14 and TRBJ2-5; D is unresolved. CDR3 size: 19 residues. The germline CDR1 and CDR2 sequences are SGHDN and FVKESK. Trimming removed 5 bases at V and 1 base at J, with 26 bases between.

The chain couples TRBV19 to TRBJ2-7; 10 bases match TRBD2. The V segment lost 5 bases and the J segment 3 bases; nucleotides outside the gene matches: 4. The V gene's germline CDR1 is LNHDA and CDR2 SQIVND (reference sequence). CDR3 size: 14 residues. This CDR3 is CASSLGLADYEQYF. DNA for the CDR3: TGTGCCAGTAGTCTCGGACTAGCGGACTACGAGCAGTACTTC.

The V gene is TRBV27, the J gene TRBJ2-1, with D possibly being TRBD2 (7 bases). CDR3 size: 18 residues. From germline, CDR1 is MNHEY and CDR2 SMNVEV (reference sequence). V lost 1 base, J lost 0 bases, and 16 bases lay in between. The CDR3 DNA reads TGTGCCAGCAGTTTATGGGGGGGCGGGATGAGCTCCTACAATGAGCAGTTCTTC. It yields the protein CASSLWGGGMSSYNEQFF.

The V call is TRBV4-1, the J call TRBJ2-7, with D perhaps TRBD1 (6 bases). Per germline, CDR1 MGHRA and CDR2 YSYEKL. Trimming removed 4 bases from V and 2 bases from J, with 21 bases in between. This CDR3 contains 17 residues. CDR3 nucleotides: TGCGCCAGCAGCCCCTCCGTCGAACAGGGCTATACCTACGAGCAGTACTTC. It translates to CASSPSVEQGYTYEQYF.

This rearrangement joins TRBV28 to TRBJ1-1; the D is unclear. From germline, CDR1 is MDHEN and CDR2 SYDVKM. CDR3 size: 13 residues. The V end was cut by 6 bases, the J end by 4 bases, with 12 bases between. CDR3 DNA: TGTGCCAGCAGCCTCCGCCCGGGCACTGAAGCTTTCTTT. Translation gives CASSLRPGTEAFF.

J is TRBJ2-5 and V is TRBV18, with D perhaps TRBD1 (6 bases). Trimming removed 8 bases from V and 4 bases from J, with 11 bases in between. Germline V gives CDR1 KGHSH, CDR2 LQKENI. The CDR3 extends over 12 amino acids. The CDR3 spells CASPGQLETQYF. Here the CDR3 DNA reads TGTGCCAGCCCAGGACAGTTAGAGACCCAGTACTTC.

The chain employs TRBV9 and TRBJ2-7; a possible D gene is TRBD2 (5 bases). The V end lost 3 bases, the J end lost 4 bases, and 17 bases lay between the germline ends. The CDR3 is 15 amino acids. Germline V lookup: CDR1 SGDLS, CDR2 YYNGEE. The CDR3 region is CASSEGWAGNYEQYF. For the CDR3, the DNA is TGTGCCAGCAGCGAGGGTTGGGCGGGTAATTACGAGCAGTACTTC.

The chain joins TRBV5-6 to TRBJ2-7; no definite D call. The ends were cut back, 1 base at V and 5 bases at J, with 10 bases in the middle. Germline values: CDR1 SGHDT, CDR2 YYEEEE. This CDR3 region has 13 residues. CDR3 sequence reads: CASSLITVNEQYF. In DNA form, the CDR3 reads TGTGCCAGCAGCTTGATTACAGTCAACGAGCAGTACTTC.

This chain uses TRBV5-1 with TRBJ2-3; TRBD2 matches 9 bases. CDR1 and CDR2 (germline): SGHRS, YFSETQ. This CDR3 region has 15 residues. Unmatched junction bases numbered 4, after V lost 0 bases and J lost 5 bases. The CDR3 region is CASSLVAGVQDTQYF. DNA of the CDR3: TGCGCCAGCAGCTTGGTAGCGGGAGTACAAGATACGCAGTATTTT. Looking up the rest from reference TRBV5-1 and TRBJ2-3 gives the full variable domain: KAGVTQTPRYLIKTRGQQVTLSCSPISGHRSVSWYQQTPGQGLQFLFEYFSETQRNKGNFPGRFSGRQFSNSRSEMNVSTLELGDSALYLCASSLVAGVQDTQYFGPGTRLTVL.

This clone was recorded only once. J is TRBJ2-7 and V is TRBV5-1; tentatively, D is TRBD1 (5 bases). Germline V gene lookup returns CDR1 SGHRS and CDR2 YFSETQ. Trimming left V 6 bases short and J 4 bases short, with 20 bases between. This CDR3 region has 15 residues. CDR3 coding DNA: TGCGCCAGCAAGACGGATGACAGCGCGACTTACGAGCAGTACTTC. Protein sequence: CASKTDDSATYEQYF. The full variable domain, completed using reference TRBV5-1 and TRBJ2-7, is KAGVTQTPRYLIKTRGQQVTLSCSPISGHRSVSWYQQTPGQGLQFLFEYFSETQRNKGNFPGRFSGRQFSNSRSEMNVSTLELGDSALYLCASKTDDSATYEQYFGPGTRLTVT.

The chain is built from TRBV27 and TRBJ2-5; D remains ambiguous. This CDR3 has 14 amino acids. Germline CDR1 MNHEY, CDR2 SMNVEV (reference sequence). The ends were cut back, 2 bases at V and 2 bases at J, with 9 bases in the middle. The CDR3 region has the DNA TGTGCCAGCAGTTTAGGGGTGGGGCAAGAGACCCAGTACTTC. The encoded protein is CASSLGVGQETQYF.

This clone is a singleton in its sample. The sample carries other DNA sequences with the same CDR3. The chain uses TRBV7-9 and TRBJ2-5, with D possibly being TRBD2 (5 bases). Germline CDR1 reads SEHNR; CDR2 reads FQNEAQ (reference sequence). This CDR3 contains 14 residues. V lost 5 bases, J lost 2 bases, and 12 bases lay in between. The CDR3 region is CASSRRTGQETQYF. The CDR3 nucleotides read TGTGCCAGCAGCCGCCGGACTGGTCAAGAGACCCAGTACTTC.

CDR3 DNA sequence: TGTGCCAGCAGCGGGAGGAAGGGGTATGAGCAGTTCTTC. Protein product: CASSGRKGYEQFF. The V call is TRBV9, the J call TRBJ2-1; D might be TRBD1 or TRBD2, each matching 5 bases. The CDR3 length is 13 residues. V shed 3 bases and J shed 8 bases, with 12 bases lying between them. Germline V CDR1 and CDR2: SGDLS, YYNGEE. The entire variable domain, with the rest obtained from reference TRBV9 and TRBJ2-1, is as follows: DSGVTQTPKHLITATGQRVTLRCSPRSGDLSVYWYQQSLDQGLQFLIQYYNGEERAKGNILERFSAQQFPDLHSELNLSSLELGDSALYFCASSGRKGYEQFFGPGTRLTVL.

The V and J genes are TRBV9 and TRBJ2-6, with 10 bases matching TRBD1. This CDR3 contains 20 residues. V was clipped by 0 bases and J by 3 bases; unmatched bases: 12. Looked up from germline, CDR1 is SGDLS and CDR2 is YYNGEE. The CDR3 here is CASSVGLTGTGAFGANVLTF. CDR3 DNA sequence: TGTGCCAGCAGCGTAGGTCTCACCGGGACAGGGGCCTTTGGGGCCAACGTCCTGACTTTC.

The chain links TRBV5-4 to TRBJ1-2; 8 bases map to TRBD1. Trimming cost V 4 bases and J 4 bases; bases outside gene matches: 6. Per germline, CDR1 SGHNT and CDR2 YYREEE (reference sequence). The CDR3 loop spans 14 amino acids. The CDR3 here is CASSDDRGPYGYTF. The CDR3 DNA reads TGTGCCAGCAGCGACGACAGGGGCCCCTATGGCTACACCTTC.

This clone was counted once. The chain uses TRBV6-4 and TRBJ2-7; 8 positions agree with TRBD1. Germline assignment: CDR1 MRHNA and CDR2 SNTAGT. Unmatched junction bases numbered 7, after V lost 9 bases and J lost 3 bases. This CDR3 is built from 13 residues. This CDR3 reads CARGQGKDYEQYF. For the CDR3, the DNA is TGTGCCAGAGGACAGGGCAAGGACTACGAGCAGTACTTC.

The chain uses TRBV28 and TRBJ2-6; D gene unclear. Trimming shortened V by 5 bases and J by 0 bases, and 11 bases separated the two germline ends. Germline V gene sequence: CDR1 MDHEN, CDR2 SYDVKM. This CDR3 is 16 amino acids long. The CDR3 reads CASSPRSISGANVLTF. DNA of the CDR3: TGTGCCAGCAGTCCCCGTTCAATCTCTGGGGCCAACGTCCTGACTTTC.